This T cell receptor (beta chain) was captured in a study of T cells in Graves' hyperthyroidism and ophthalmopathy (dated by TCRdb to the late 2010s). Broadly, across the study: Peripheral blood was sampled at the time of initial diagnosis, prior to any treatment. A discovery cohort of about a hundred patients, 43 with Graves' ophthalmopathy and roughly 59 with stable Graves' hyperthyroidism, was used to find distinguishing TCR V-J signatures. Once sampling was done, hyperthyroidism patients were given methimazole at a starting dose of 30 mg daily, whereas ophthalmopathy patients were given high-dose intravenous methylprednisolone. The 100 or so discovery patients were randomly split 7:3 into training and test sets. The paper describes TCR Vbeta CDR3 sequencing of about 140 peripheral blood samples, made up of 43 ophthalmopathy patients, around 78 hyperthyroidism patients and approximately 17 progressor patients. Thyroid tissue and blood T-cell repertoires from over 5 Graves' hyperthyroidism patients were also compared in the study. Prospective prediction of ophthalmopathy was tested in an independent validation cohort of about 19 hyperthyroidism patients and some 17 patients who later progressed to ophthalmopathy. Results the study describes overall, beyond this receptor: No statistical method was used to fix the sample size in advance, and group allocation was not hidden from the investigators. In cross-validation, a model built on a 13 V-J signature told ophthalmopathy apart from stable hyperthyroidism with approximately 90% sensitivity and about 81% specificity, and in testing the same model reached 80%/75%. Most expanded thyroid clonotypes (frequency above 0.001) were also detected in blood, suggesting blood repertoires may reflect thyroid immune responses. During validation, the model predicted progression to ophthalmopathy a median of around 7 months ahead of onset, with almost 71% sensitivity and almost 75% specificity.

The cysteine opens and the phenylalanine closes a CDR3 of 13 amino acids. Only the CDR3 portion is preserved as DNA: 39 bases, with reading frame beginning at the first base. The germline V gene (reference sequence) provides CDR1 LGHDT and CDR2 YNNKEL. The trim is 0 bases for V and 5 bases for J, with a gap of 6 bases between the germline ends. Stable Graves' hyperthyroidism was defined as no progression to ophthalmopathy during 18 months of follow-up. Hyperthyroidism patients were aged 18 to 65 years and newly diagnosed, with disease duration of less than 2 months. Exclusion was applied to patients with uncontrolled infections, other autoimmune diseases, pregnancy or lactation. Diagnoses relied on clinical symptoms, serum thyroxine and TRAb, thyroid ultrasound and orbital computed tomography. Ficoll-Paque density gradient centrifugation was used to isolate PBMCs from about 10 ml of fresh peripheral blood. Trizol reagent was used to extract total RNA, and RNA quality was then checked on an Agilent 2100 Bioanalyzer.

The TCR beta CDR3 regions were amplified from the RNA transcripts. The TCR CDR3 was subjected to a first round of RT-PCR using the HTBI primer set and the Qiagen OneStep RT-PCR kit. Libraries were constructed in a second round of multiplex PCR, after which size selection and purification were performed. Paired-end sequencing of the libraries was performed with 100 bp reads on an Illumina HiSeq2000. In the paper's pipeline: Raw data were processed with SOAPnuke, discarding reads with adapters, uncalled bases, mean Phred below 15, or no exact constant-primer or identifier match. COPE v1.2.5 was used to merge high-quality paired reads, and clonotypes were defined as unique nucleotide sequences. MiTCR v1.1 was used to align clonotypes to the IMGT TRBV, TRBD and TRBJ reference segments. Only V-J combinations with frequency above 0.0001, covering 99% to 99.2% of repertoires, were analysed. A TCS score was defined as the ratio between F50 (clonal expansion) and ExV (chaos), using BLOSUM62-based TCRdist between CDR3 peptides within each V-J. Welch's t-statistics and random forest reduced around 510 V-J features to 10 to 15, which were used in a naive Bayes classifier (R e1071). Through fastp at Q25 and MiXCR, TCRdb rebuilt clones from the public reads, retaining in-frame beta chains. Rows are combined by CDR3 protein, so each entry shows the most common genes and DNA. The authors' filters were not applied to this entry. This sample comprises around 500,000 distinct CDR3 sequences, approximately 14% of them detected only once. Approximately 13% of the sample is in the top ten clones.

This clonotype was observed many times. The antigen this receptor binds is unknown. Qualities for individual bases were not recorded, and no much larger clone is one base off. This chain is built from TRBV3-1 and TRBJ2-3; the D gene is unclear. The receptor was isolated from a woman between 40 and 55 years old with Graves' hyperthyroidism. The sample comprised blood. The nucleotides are TGTGCCAGCAGCCAAGACTCAGGAGATACGCAGTATTTT. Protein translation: CASSQDSGDTQYF.